This TCR beta chain was retrieved from a study of blood T cell repertoires in COVID-19 (TCRdb year 2020). Some background on the complete study: Samples from collaborators originated in the United States, Italy and Spain and spanned both the acute and convalescent phases of COVID-19. The prospective study material was composed of cDNA or gDNA derived from T cells, B-cell-depleted T cells, or PBMCs. Subjects who had been exposed to COVID-19, were actively infected with it, or had recovered from it provided the deeply sampled blood TCRbeta repertoires that made up the dataset. The repertoires were released in a freely available public database intended as a resource for research on the immune response to SARS-CoV-2. Samples were obtained from the ongoing ImmuneRACE study (first 160 participants) and from approximately 1,200 subjects provided by 6 global collaborators. Sample metadata almost always included a de-identified subject ID, COVID-19 status, age in years and sex. Where HLA class I and class II types were available, the types were taken from metadata supplied by the sample provider, not from assay-based typing. Paper-wide results and their limitations: The amount of clinical and demographic metadata varied by source and participant and was provided uncurated.

Inclusive of the bounding cysteine and phenylalanine, the CDR3 is 13 residues long. The retained sequence is limited to the CDR3, 39 bases, with the frame set at the first base. The germline V gene provides CDR1 SGHTA and CDR2 FQGNSA. V is reduced by 1 base and J by 6 bases, leaving a spacing of 7 bases between them. TCRbeta CDR3 regions were amplified from genomic DNA by means of the immunoSEQ Assay, a bias-controlled multiplex PCR. The study's processing was this. The number of nucleated cells in each sample was estimated by amplification of reference gene primers within the assay. To quantify the absolute abundance of each unique TCRbeta CDR3 rearrangement, sequence reads were collapsed and filtered. For each sample, productive Simpson clonality was calculated as the square root of Simpson's diversity index over productive rearrangements. TCRdb took over this immuneACCESS table, retaining in-frame rearrangements with V and J assigned. Such tables are incomplete; in checked studies, under half of the missing clones stem from an unresolved V gene, and the remainder is unexplained. The V and J calls and clone size come from that table; D and trimming were worked out from the DNA. Across this sample there are some 150,000 clones, with approximately 87% seen only once. The biggest ten clones account for 3.5% to 5% of the sample.

As concerns this clone: There is no known antigen for this receptor. Per-nucleotide qualities are absent, and no much larger clonotype sits a single base away.

Participants in the prospective study were aged roughly 18 to 100 years, lived in more than 20 United States geographic areas, and enrolled through a virtual design. Cohort assignment in the prospective study relied on participant-reported clinical history from a screening survey and a study questionnaire. For ImmuneRACE Cohort 3, a participant was defined as recovered based on two consecutive negative NP/OP PCR tests, clearance by a healthcare professional, or resolution of symptoms. In the prospective study, whole blood, serum and a nasopharyngeal or oropharyngeal swab were collected from each participant by mobile phlebotomists. Participants in the prospective study had the option to provide additional blood draws and questionnaires over a 2-month period. Blood samples from the prospective study were shipped frozen or at room temperature prior to DNA extraction.

The clonotype was recovered from a woman in her forties or fifties who had recovered from COVID-19. The chain is encoded by TRBV7-2 joined to TRBJ2-4; 6 matching bases give a weak D call of TRBD1. Sequenced sample: PBMCs or T cells enriched from blood (not recorded which). The bases read TGTGCCAGCAGCTTAGAGGGGGTAAACATTCAGTACTTC. This sequence encodes CASSLEGVNIQYF.